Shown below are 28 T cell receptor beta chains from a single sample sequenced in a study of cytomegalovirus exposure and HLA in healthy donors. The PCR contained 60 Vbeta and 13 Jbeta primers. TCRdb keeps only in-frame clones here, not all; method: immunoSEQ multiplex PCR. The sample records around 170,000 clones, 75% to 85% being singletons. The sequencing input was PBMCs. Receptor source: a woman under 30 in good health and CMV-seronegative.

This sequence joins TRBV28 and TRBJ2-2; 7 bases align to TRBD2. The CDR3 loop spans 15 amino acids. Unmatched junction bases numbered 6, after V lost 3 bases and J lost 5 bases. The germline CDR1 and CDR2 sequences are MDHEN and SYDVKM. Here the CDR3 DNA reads TGTGCCAGCAGTTTTATGGGCGGGGGAACCGGGGAGCTGTTTTTT. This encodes CASSFMGGGTGELFF.

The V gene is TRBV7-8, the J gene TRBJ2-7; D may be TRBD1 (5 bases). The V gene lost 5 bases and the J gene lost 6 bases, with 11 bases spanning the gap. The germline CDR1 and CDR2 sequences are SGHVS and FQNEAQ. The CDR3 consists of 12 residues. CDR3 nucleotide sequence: TGTGCCAGCAGCCCTACAGGAGCCGAGCAGTACTTC. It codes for CASSPTGAEQYF. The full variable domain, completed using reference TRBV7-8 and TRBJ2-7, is GAGVSQSPRYKVAKRGQDVALRCDPISGHVSLFWYQQALGQGPEFLTYFQNEAQLDKSGLPSDRFFAERPEGSVSTLKIQRTQQEDSAVYLCASSPTGAEQYFGPGTRLTVT.

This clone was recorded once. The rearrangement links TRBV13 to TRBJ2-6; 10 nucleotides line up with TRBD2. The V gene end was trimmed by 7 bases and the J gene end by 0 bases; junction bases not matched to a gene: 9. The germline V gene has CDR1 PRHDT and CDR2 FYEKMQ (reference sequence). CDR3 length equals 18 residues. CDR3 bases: TGTGCCAGCACCGGGACTAGCGCTTTGAGCTCTGGGGCCAACGTCCTGACTTTC. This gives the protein CASTGTSALSSGANVLTF. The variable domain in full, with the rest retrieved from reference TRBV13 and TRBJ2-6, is AAGVIQSPRHLIKEKRETATLKCYPIPRHDTVYWYQQGPGQDPQFLISFYEKMQSDKGSIPDRFSAQQFSDYHSELNMSSLELGDSALYFCASTGTSALSSGANVLTFGAGSRLTVL.

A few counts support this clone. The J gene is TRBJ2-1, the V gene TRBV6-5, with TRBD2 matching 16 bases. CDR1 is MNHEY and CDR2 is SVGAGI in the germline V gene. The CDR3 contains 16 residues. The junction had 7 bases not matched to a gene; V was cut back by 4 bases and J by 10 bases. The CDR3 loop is CASSSVGLAGGREQFF. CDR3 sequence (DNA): TGTGCCAGCAGTTCCGTGGGACTAGCGGGGGGGCGAGAGCAGTTCTTC.

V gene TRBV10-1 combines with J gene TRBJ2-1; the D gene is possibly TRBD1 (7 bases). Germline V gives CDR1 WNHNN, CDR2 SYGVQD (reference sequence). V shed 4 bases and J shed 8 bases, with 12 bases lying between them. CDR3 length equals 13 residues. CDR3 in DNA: TGCGCCAGCAGTGTGGAGGGGGCGGATGAGCAGTTCTTC. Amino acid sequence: CASSVEGADEQFF.

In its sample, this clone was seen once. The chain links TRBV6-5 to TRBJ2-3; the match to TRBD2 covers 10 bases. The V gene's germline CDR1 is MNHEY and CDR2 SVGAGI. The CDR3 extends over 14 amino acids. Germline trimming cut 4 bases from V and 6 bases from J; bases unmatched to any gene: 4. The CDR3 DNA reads TGTGCCAGCAGTTCAGCGGGAGGGATTGATACGCAGTATTTT. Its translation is CASSSAGGIDTQYF.

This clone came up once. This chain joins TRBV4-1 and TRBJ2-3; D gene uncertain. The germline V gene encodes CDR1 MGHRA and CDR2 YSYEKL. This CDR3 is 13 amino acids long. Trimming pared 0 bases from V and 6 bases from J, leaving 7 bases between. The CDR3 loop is CASSQDSLDTQYF. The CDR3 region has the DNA TGCGCCAGCAGCCAAGATTCCTTGGATACGCAGTATTTT.

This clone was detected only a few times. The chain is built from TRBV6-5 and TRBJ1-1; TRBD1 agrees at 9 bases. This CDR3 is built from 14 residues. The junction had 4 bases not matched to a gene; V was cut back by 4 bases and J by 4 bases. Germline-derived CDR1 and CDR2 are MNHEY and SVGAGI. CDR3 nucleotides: TGTGCCAGCAGTTTACAGGGGGCGCGCACTGAAGCTTTCTTT. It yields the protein CASSLQGARTEAFF.

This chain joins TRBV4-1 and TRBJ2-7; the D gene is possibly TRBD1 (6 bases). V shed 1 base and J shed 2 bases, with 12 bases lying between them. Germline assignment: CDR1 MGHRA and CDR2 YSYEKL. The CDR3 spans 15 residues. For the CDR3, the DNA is TGCGCCAGCAGCCAAGGTGTTGGACAGACCTACGAGCAGTACTTC. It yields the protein CASSQGVGQTYEQYF.

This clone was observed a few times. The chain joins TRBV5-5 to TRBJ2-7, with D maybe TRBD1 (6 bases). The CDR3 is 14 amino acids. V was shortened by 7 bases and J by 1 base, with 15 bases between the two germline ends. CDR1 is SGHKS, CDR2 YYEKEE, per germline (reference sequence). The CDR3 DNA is TGTGCCAGCCGAAGACAGGATGGTTCCTACGAGCAGTACTTC. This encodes CASRRQDGSYEQYF.

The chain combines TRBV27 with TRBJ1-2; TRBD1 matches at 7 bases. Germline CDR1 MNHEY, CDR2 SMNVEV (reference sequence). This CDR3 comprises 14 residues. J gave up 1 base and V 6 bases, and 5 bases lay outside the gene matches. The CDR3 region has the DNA TGTGCCAGCAGACCGGGACAGCATAACTATGGCTACACCTTC. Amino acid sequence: CASRPGQHNYGYTF.

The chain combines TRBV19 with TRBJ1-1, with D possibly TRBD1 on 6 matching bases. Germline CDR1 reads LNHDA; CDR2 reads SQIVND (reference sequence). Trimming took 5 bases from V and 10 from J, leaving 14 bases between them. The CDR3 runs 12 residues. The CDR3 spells CASSQQGIGAFF. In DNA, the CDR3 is TGTGCCAGTAGTCAACAGGGTATCGGAGCTTTCTTT. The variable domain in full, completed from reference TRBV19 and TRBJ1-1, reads DGGITQSPKYLFRKEGQNVTLSCEQNLNHDAMYWYRQDPGQGLRLIYYSQIVNDFQKGDIAEGYSVSREKKESFPLTVTSAQKNPTAFYLCASSQQGIGAFFGQGTRLTVV.

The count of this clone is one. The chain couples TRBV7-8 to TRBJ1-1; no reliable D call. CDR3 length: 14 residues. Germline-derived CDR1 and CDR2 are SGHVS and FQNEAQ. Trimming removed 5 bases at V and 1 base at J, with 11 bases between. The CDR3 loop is CASSAHGGNTEAFF. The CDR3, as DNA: TGTGCCAGCAGCGCACACGGAGGGAACACTGAAGCTTTCTTT.

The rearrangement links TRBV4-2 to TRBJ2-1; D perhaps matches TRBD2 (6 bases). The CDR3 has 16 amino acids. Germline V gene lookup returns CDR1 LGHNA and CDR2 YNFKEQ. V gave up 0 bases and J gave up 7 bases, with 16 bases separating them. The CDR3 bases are TGTGCCAGCAGCCAAGAGGGGGGTGACCGTAGGAATGAGCAGTTCTTC. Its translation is CASSQEGGDRRNEQFF.

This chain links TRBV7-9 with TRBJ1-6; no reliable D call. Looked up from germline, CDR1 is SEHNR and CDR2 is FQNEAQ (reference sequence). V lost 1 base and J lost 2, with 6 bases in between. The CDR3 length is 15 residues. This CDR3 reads CASSLGRTYNSPLHF. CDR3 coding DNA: TGTGCCAGCAGCTTAGGGAGAACCTATAATTCACCCCTCCACTTT.

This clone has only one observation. The CDR3 loop is CASSQVDRGRTEAFF. The CDR3 DNA sequence: TGCGCCAGCAGCCAAGTAGACAGGGGGCGAACTGAAGCTTTCTTT. The V and J genes are TRBV4-1 and TRBJ1-1; 10 positions agree with TRBD1. This CDR3 is 15 amino acids long. Trimming at V came to 1 base and at J to 5 bases, leaving 4 bases not matched to a gene. Germline loops: CDR1 MGHRA, CDR2 YSYEKL.

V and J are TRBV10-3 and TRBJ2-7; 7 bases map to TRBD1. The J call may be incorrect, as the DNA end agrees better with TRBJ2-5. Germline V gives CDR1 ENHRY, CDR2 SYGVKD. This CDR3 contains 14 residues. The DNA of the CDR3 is TGTGCCATCAGTGAGAGACAGGGCGGGGAGACCCAGTACTTC. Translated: CAISERQGGETQYF.

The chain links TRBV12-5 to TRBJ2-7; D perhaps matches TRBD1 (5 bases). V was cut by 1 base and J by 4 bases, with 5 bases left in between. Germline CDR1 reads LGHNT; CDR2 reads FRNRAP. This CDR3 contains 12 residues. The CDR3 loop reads CASGLDRYEQYF. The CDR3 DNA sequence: TGTGCTAGTGGTTTGGACAGGTACGAGCAGTACTTC.

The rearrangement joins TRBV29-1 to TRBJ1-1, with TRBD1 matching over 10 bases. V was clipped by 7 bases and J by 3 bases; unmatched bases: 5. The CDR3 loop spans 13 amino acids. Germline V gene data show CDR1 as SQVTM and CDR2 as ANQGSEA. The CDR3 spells CSASGTGDTEAFF. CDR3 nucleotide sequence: TGCAGCGCTAGCGGGACAGGGGACACTGAAGCTTTCTTT.

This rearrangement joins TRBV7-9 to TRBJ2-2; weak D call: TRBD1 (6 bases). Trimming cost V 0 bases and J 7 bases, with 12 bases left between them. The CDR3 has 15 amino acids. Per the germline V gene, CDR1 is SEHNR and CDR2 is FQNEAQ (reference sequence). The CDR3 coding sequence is TGTGCCAGCAGCTTAGCTTGGGGGCCCGGCGGGGAGCTGTTTTTT. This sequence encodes CASSLAWGPGGELFF.

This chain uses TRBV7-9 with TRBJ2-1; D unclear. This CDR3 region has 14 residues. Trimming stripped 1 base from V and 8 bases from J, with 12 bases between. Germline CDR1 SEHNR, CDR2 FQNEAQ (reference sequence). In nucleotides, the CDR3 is TGTGCCAGCAGCTTAGTTGTAGCTGTGGATGAGCAGTTCTTC. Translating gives CASSLVVAVDEQFF. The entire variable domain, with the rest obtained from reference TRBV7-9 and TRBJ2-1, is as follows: DTGVSQNPRHKITKRGQNVTFRCDPISEHNRLYWYRQTLGQGPEFLTYFQNEAQLEKSRLLSDRFSAERPKGSFSTLEIQRTEQGDSAMYLCASSLVVAVDEQFFGPGTRLTVL.

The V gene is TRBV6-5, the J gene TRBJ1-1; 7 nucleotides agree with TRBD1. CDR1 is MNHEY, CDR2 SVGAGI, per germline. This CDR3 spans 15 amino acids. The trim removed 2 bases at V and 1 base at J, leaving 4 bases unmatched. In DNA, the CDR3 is TGTGCCAGCAGTTACCTGGGACAGCGGAACACTGAAGCTTTCTTT. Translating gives CASSYLGQRNTEAFF.

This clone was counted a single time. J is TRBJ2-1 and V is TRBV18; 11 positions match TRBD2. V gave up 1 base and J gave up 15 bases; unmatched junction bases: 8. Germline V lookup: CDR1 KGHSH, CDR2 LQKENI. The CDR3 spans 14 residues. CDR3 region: CASSPQTSGGRAFF. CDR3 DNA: TGTGCCAGCTCACCACAAACTAGCGGGGGCCGGGCGTTCTTC. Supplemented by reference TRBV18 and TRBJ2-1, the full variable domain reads NAGVMQNPRHLVRRRGQEARLRCSPMKGHSHVYWYRQLPEEGLKFMVYLQKENIIDESGMPKERFSAEFPKEGPSILRIQQVVRGDSAAYFCASSPQTSGGRAFFGPGTRLTVL.

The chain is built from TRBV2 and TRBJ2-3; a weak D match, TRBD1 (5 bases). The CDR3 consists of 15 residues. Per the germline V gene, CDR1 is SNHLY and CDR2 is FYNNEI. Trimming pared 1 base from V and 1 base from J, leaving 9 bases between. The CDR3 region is CASSEGGYRTDTQYF. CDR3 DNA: TGTGCCAGCAGTGAAGGGGGCTATCGCACAGATACGCAGTATTTT. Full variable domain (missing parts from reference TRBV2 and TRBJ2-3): EPEVTQTPSHQVTQMGQEVILRCVPISNHLYFYWYRQILGQKVEFLVSFYNNEISEKSEIFDDQFSVERPDGSNFTLKIRSTKLEDSAMYFCASSEGGYRTDTQYFGPGTRLTVL.

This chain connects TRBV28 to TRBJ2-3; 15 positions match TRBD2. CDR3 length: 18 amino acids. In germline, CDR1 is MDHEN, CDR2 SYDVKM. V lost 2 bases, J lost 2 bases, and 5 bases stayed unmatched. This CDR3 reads CASSLPGLAGGPTDTQYF. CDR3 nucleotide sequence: TGTGCCAGCAGTTTACCGGGACTAGCGGGAGGCCCCACAGATACGCAGTATTTT.

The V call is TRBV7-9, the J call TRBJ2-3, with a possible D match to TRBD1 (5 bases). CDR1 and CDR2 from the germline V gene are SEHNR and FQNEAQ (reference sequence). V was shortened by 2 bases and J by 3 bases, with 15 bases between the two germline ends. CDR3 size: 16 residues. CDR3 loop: CASSLSQGLVTDTQYF. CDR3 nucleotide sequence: TGTGCCAGCAGCTTAAGTCAGGGTCTAGTAACAGATACGCAGTATTTT.

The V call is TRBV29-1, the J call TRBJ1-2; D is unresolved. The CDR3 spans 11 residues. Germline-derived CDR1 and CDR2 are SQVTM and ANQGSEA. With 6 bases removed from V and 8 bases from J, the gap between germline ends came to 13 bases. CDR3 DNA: TGCAGCGTGGGAAGAGGAGGCGGCTACACCTTC. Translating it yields CSVGRGGGYTF.

CDR3 bases: TGTGCCAGCAGTTTAAGGACAGAAAAGCCCCAGTACTTC. Translation: CASSLRTEKPQYF. The chain has TRBV27 and TRBJ2-5, with a weak D call TRBD1 (6 bases). Trimming pared 2 bases from V and 9 bases from J, leaving 13 bases between. CDR3 length: 13 residues. Germline loops: CDR1 MNHEY, CDR2 SMNVEV (reference sequence).